The 26 T cell receptor beta chains reported below all come from one sample, sequenced in a study of cytomegalovirus exposure and HLA in healthy donors. Primers: 60 Vbeta forward and 13 Jbeta reverse. Sequenced by immunoSEQ multiplex PCR; TCRdb stores in-frame clones only, minus some. Of a few hundred thousand clones detected, roughly 91% appear once; the ten largest clones hold roughly 1.5%. The sequenced material came from PBMCs. Source of these receptors: a girl aged 2-10 years in good health and CMV-seronegative.

V is TRBV7-2 and J is TRBJ1-1; D is ambiguous. CDR1 SGHTA and CDR2 FQGNSA come from the germline V gene. Trimming removed 5 bases at V and 2 bases at J, with 12 bases between. This CDR3 is built from 14 residues. In nucleotides, the CDR3 is TGTGCCAGCAGCCGAGGTATGGTAAACACTGAAGCTTTCTTT. This translates into CASSRGMVNTEAFF.

The chain joins TRBV13 to TRBJ2-7, with TRBD1 matching 7 bases. The CDR3 has 14 residues. The germline gives CDR1 PRHDT, CDR2 FYEKMQ (reference sequence). The junction had 10 bases not matched to a gene; V was cut back by 5 bases and J by 6 bases. Here the CDR3 reads CASSPGTADREQYF. The CDR3 DNA is TGTGCCAGCAGCCCAGGGACAGCCGACCGCGAGCAGTACTTC. The whole variable domain, remainder taken from reference TRBV13 and TRBJ2-7, is AAGVIQSPRHLIKEKRETATLKCYPIPRHDTVYWYQQGPGQDPQFLISFYEKMQSDKGSIPDRFSAQQFSDYHSELNMSSLELGDSALYFCASSPGTADREQYFGPGTRLTVT.

The chain links TRBV6-4 to TRBJ2-5; maybe TRBD2 (6 bases). V lost 3 bases, J lost 5 bases, and 10 bases lay in between. Germline CDR1 reads MRHNA; CDR2 reads SNTAGT. The CDR3 consists of 13 residues. CDR3 nucleotide sequence: TGTGCCAGCAGTGAACTAGCCGGGGAGACCCAGTACTTC. Amino acids: CASSELAGETQYF.

This chain joins TRBV6-5 and TRBJ2-1; no definite D call. The germline V gene encodes CDR1 MNHEY and CDR2 SVGAGI. The CDR3 spans 14 residues. The ends were cut back, 2 bases at V and 3 bases at J, with 8 bases in the middle. For the CDR3, the DNA is TGTGCCAGCAGTTACACCCGCGACTACAATGAGCAGTTCTTC. It specifies CASSYTRDYNEQFF.

This clone came up once. This chain links TRBV30 with TRBJ2-5; 8 nucleotides agree with TRBD2. The ends lost 5 bases at V and 4 bases at J; junction bases unmatched: 6. CDR1 and CDR2 from the germline V gene are GTSNPN and SVGIG (reference sequence). This CDR3 has 13 amino acids. For the CDR3, the DNA is TGTGCCTGGTCAAAAGCGGGAGTAGAGACCCAGTACTTC. It yields the protein CAWSKAGVETQYF. Drawing the rest from reference TRBV30 and TRBJ2-5, the complete variable domain is SQTIHQWPATLVQPVGSPLSLECTVEGTSNPNLYWYRQAAGRGLQLLFYSVGIGQISSEVPQNLSASRPQDRQFILSSKKLLLSDSGFYLCAWSKAGVETQYFGPGTRLLVL.

This chain uses TRBV21-1 with TRBJ1-2; whether TRBD1, the table's D call, matches the DNA was not checked. TRBV21-1 is annotated as a pseudogene. The CDR3 is 14 amino acids. The chain's CDR3 is CASSKTRQGYGYTF. DNA for the CDR3: TGTGCCAGCAGCAAAACTCGACAGGGGTATGGCTACACCTTC.

This clone was recorded only once. The rearrangement joins TRBV9 to TRBJ2-3, with 10 bases aligning to TRBD2. V lost 1 base, J lost 4 bases, and 6 bases stayed unmatched. Germline V gene lookup returns CDR1 SGDLS and CDR2 YYNGEE. This CDR3 spans 16 amino acids. The CDR3 loop is CASSVTSGRAPDTQYF. CDR3 DNA: TGTGCCAGCAGCGTAACCAGCGGGAGGGCCCCAGATACGCAGTATTTT.

The chain's CDR3 is CAWSAGGAGESTDTQYF. The CDR3 nucleotides read TGTGCCTGGAGTGCCGGGGGGGCGGGAGAGAGCACAGATACGCAGTATTTT. The chain has TRBV30 and TRBJ2-3; 8 bases line up with TRBD2. Looked up from germline, CDR1 is GTSNPN and CDR2 is SVGIG (reference sequence). The CDR3 has 17 residues. Trimming removed 1 base from V and 0 bases from J; junction bases left unmatched: 9.

The chain recombines TRBV27 with TRBJ1-5, with a tentative D call TRBD1 (6 bases). The CDR3 contains 14 residues. Trimming stripped 6 bases from V and 3 bases from J, with 12 bases between. Germline V lookup: CDR1 MNHEY, CDR2 SMNVEV (reference sequence). CDR3 amino acids: CASSRQVFNQPQHF. In DNA, the CDR3 is TGTGCCAGCAGCCGACAGGTTTTCAATCAGCCCCAGCATTTT.

A single count supports this clone. The genes are TRBV5-8 and TRBJ1-2, with 7 bases aligning to TRBD1. The CDR3 runs 16 residues. Trimming cost V 3 bases and J 0 bases; bases outside gene matches: 8. The V gene's germline CDR1 is SGHTS and CDR2 YDEGEE. The CDR3 spells CASSSRTGYTNYGYTF. In DNA form, the CDR3 reads TGTGCCAGCAGCTCTAGGACAGGATACACTAACTATGGCTACACCTTC.

The J gene is TRBJ1-6, the V gene TRBV13; D might be TRBD1 (6 bases). This CDR3 has 15 residues. Looked up from germline, CDR1 is PRHDT and CDR2 is FYEKMQ (reference sequence). V gave up 5 bases and J gave up 2 bases, with 10 bases separating them. Here the CDR3 reads CASSPYRAYNSPLHF. The CDR3 DNA is TGTGCCAGCAGCCCGTACAGGGCCTATAATTCACCCCTCCACTTT.

The chain recombines TRBV2 with TRBJ1-1; TRBD1 matches 9 bases. The germline V gene encodes CDR1 SNHLY and CDR2 FYNNEI. V lost 6 bases, J lost 5 bases, and 7 bases stayed unmatched. The CDR3 has 14 amino acids. The CDR3 DNA reads TGTGCCAGCAGGCCACAGGGGGCGGGTACTGAAGCTTTCTTT. Residues: CASRPQGAGTEAFF.

The J gene is TRBJ1-1, the V gene TRBV10-3, with TRBD1 matching over 7 bases. Germline-derived CDR1 and CDR2 are ENHRY and SYGVKD. The CDR3 consists of 13 residues. J was trimmed by 5 bases and V by 6 bases; bases with no gene match: 6. The DNA of the CDR3 is TGTGCCATCAGGGAGGGGGCAAATACTGAAGCTTTCTTT. This translates into CAIREGANTEAFF.

The chain employs TRBV5-1 and TRBJ2-7; 12 bases line up with TRBD2. CDR1 is SGHRS, CDR2 YFSETQ, per germline. The CDR3 spans 15 residues. The junction had 1 base not matched to a gene; V was cut back by 0 bases and J by 3 bases. DNA of the CDR3: TGCGCCAGCAGCTTGGGGACTAGCGGGGTCTACGAGCAGTACTTC. Residues: CASSLGTSGVYEQYF.

The chain links TRBV19 to TRBJ2-1, with 10 bases matching TRBD2. The CDR3 loop spans 17 amino acids. Germline-derived CDR1 and CDR2 are LNHDA and SQIVND (reference sequence). Trimming cost V 4 bases and J 5 bases; bases outside gene matches: 11. The CDR3 loop is CASSTIGTSVGDNEQFF. The CDR3 DNA sequence: TGTGCCAGTAGTACAATCGGGACTAGCGTGGGGGACAATGAGCAGTTCTTC. The full variable domain, completed using reference TRBV19 and TRBJ2-1, is DGGITQSPKYLFRKEGQNVTLSCEQNLNHDAMYWYRQDPGQGLRLIYYSQIVNDFQKGDIAEGYSVSREKKESFPLTVTSAQKNPTAFYLCASSTIGTSVGDNEQFFGPGTRLTVL.

The rearrangement uses TRBV30 and TRBJ1-5; 9 bases line up with TRBD1. Germline V gene sequence: CDR1 GTSNPN, CDR2 SVGIG (reference sequence). This CDR3 is built from 18 residues. Germline trimming cut 4 bases from V and 0 bases from J; bases unmatched to any gene: 13. The CDR3 protein is CAWTPGQGGGYSNQPQHF. The DNA of the CDR3 is TGTGCCTGGACTCCGGGACAGGGAGGGGGCTATAGCAATCAGCCCCAGCATTTT.

The chain uses TRBV4-1 and TRBJ2-1; 11 nucleotides align to TRBD2. CDR1 and CDR2 from the germline V gene are MGHRA and YSYEKL. V lost 4 bases, J lost 9 bases, and 2 bases stayed unmatched. CDR3 length: 13 residues. The DNA of the CDR3 is TGCGCCAGCAGCCTTGGACTAGCGGGTGAGCAGTTCTTC. Translated: CASSLGLAGEQFF.

This chain joins TRBV13 and TRBJ2-1; perhaps TRBD2 as D (5 bases). The CDR3 is made up of 17 amino acids. Germline V gene lookup returns CDR1 PRHDT and CDR2 FYEKMQ (reference sequence). With 6 bases removed from V and 0 bases from J, the gap between germline ends came to 18 bases. The CDR3 DNA is TGTGCCAGCAGACTAGGAGGAGCGGTTGGCTCCTACAATGAGCAGTTCTTC. It codes for CASRLGGAVGSYNEQFF.

The rearrangement links TRBV6-5 to TRBJ1-4, with D perhaps matching TRBD1 (5 bases). CDR3 size: 15 residues. Germline CDR1 and CDR2: MNHEY and SVGAGI. V was cut by 2 bases and J by 2 bases, with 9 bases left in between. In DNA form, the CDR3 reads TGTGCCAGCAGTTACAACCAGGGTACTAATGAAAAACTGTTTTTT. It specifies CASSYNQGTNEKLFF.

The chain carries TRBV5-1 and TRBJ2-5; maybe TRBD2 (7 bases). The CDR3 length is 13 residues. Germline V lookup: CDR1 SGHRS, CDR2 YFSETQ. V lost 5 bases, J lost 2 bases, and 10 bases lay in between. The CDR3 region is CASRGGLQETQYF. The CDR3 DNA sequence: TGCGCCAGCAGAGGGGGACTACAAGAGACCCAGTACTTC.

The chain couples TRBV29-1 to TRBJ2-7, with 7 bases identical to TRBD2. This CDR3 region has 13 residues. The V gene's germline CDR1 is SQVTM and CDR2 ANQGSEA. V was clipped by 2 bases and J by 1 base; unmatched bases: 2. DNA of the CDR3: TGCAGCGTTGAACTAGCGGATTCCTACGAGCAGTACTTC. Translated, it gives CSVELADSYEQYF.

This chain connects TRBV7-2 to TRBJ1-4; 9 bases fit TRBD1. The CDR3 runs to 16 residues. Trimming removed 5 bases from V and 4 bases from J; junction bases left unmatched: 8. CDR1 and CDR2 from the germline V gene are SGHTA and FQGNSA. The CDR3 DNA follows: TGTGCCAGCAGCCCCGACAGGGGGTATGGTAATGAAAAACTGTTTTTT. Translation: CASSPDRGYGNEKLFF.

This clone has a single count. The chain carries TRBV6-1 and TRBJ1-2, with 7 bases identical to TRBD1. Losses at the gene ends were 5 bases for V and 7 bases for J; bases not matched to a gene: 4. The CDR3 is made up of 12 amino acids. Germline V CDR1 and CDR2: MNHNS, SASEGT. The CDR3 region has the DNA TGTGCCAGCAGTATAGACAGGGCTGGCTACACCTTC. Translated, it gives CASSIDRAGYTF.

This sequence joins TRBV6-5 and TRBJ2-1; 14 nucleotides agree with TRBD2. CDR1 is MNHEY, CDR2 SVGAGI, per germline. V was clipped by 8 bases and J by 7 bases; unmatched bases: 7. The CDR3 is made up of 15 amino acids. CDR3 in amino acids: CASWSGTSGRNEQFF. In DNA form, the CDR3 reads TGTGCCAGCTGGTCCGGGACTAGCGGGAGAAATGAGCAGTTCTTC.

V gene TRBV10-3 combines with J gene TRBJ2-2, with 7 bases fitting TRBD2. The CDR3 runs to 16 residues. Germline V CDR1 and CDR2: ENHRY, SYGVKD. V shed 3 bases, J shed 8 bases, and the junction held 12 bases outside the gene matches. CDR3 region: CAISDQKSGDAGELFF. CDR3 bases: TGTGCCATCAGTGATCAGAAGAGCGGGGACGCGGGGGAGCTGTTTTTT.

CDR3 nucleotides: TGTGCCAGCAGCTTAATCCCCTCGACAGGGAACACTGAAGCTTTCTTT. Translating it yields CASSLIPSTGNTEAFF. V and J are TRBV7-9 and TRBJ1-1, with D possibly being TRBD1 (6 bases). CDR1 is SEHNR, CDR2 FQNEAQ, per germline (reference sequence). The V end lost 2 bases, the J end lost 1 base, and 14 bases lay between the germline ends. This CDR3 spans 16 amino acids.